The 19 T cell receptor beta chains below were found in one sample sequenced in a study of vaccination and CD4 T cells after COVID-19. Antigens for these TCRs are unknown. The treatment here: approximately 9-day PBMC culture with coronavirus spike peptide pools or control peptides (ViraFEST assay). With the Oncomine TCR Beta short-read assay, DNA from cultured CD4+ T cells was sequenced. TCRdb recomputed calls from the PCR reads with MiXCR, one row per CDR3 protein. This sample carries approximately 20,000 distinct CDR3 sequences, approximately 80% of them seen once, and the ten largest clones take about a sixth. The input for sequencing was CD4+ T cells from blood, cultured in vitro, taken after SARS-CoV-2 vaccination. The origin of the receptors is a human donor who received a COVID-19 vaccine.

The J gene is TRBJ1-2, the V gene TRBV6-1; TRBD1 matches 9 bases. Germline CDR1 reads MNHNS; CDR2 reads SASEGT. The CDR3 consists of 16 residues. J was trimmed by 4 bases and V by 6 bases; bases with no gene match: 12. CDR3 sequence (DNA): TGTGCCAGCAGCTCTACCAGGGACAGGGTGAGCTATGGCTACACCTTC. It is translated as CASSSTRDRVSYGYTF.

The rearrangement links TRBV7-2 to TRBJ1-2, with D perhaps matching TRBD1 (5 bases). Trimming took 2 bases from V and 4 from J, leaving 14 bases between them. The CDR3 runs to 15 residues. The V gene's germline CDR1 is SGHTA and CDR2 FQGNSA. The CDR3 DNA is TGTGCCAGCAGCTTAATTCGACAGCGAAGCTATGGCTACACCTTC. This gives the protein CASSLIRQRSYGYTF.

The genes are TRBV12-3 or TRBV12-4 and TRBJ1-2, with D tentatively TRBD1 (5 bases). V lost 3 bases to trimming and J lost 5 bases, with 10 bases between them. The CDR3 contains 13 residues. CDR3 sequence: CASSFAGKYGYTF. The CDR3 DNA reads TGTGCCAGCAGTTTCGCAGGGAAATATGGCTACACCTTC.

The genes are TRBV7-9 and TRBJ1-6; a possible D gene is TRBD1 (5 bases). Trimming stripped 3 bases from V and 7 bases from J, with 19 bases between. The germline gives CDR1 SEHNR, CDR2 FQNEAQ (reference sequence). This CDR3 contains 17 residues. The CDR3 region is CASSFNFGSRGNSPLHF. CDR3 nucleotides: TGTGCCAGCAGCTTCAACTTCGGGTCCCGGGGGAATTCACCCCTCCACTTT.

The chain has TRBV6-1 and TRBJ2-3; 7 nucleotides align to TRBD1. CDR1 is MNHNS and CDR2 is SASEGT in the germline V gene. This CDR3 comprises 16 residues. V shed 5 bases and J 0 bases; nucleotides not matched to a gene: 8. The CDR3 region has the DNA TGTGCCAGCAGTACACGGACAGGACGGAGCACAGATACGCAGTATTTT. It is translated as CASSTRTGRSTDTQYF.

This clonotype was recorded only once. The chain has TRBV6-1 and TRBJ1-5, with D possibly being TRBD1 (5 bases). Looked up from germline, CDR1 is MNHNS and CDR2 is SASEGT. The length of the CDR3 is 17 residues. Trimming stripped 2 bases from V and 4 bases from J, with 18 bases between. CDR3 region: CASSELGLFSGNQPQHF. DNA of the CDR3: TGTGCCAGCAGTGAACTAGGGCTCTTTTCAGGGAATCAGCCCCAGCATTTT.

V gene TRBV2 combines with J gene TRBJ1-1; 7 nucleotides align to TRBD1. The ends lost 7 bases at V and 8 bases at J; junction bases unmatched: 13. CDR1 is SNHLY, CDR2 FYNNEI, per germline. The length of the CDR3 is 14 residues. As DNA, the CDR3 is TGTGCCAGCAACTTACTCCAGGGGGGCAGCGAAGCTTTCTTT. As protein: CASNLLQGGSEAFF.

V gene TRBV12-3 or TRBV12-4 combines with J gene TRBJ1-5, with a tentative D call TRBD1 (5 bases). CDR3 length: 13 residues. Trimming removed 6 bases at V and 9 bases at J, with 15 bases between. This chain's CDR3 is CASRGRPVGPQHF. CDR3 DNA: TGTGCCAGCAGGGGGCGGCCGGTGGGGCCCCAGCATTTT.

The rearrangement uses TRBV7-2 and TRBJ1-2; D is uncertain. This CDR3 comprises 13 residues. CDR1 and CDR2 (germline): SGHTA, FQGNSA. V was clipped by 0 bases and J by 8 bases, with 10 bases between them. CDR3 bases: TGTGCCAGCAGCTTAGCCGGGATGAGAGGCTACACCTTC. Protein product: CASSLAGMRGYTF.

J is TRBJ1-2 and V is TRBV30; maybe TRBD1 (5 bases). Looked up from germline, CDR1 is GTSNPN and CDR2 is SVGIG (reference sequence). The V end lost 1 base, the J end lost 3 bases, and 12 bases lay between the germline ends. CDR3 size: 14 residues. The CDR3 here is CAWSGAGTYYGYTF. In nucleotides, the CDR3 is TGTGCCTGGAGTGGGGCAGGGACCTACTATGGCTACACCTTC.

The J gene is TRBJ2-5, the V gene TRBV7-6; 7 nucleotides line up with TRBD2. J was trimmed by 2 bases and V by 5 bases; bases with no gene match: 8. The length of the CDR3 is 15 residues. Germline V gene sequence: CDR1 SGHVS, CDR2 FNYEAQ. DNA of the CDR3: TGTGCCAGCAGCCCCATGGGCGGGGGTCAAGAGACCCAGTACTTC. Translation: CASSPMGGGQETQYF.

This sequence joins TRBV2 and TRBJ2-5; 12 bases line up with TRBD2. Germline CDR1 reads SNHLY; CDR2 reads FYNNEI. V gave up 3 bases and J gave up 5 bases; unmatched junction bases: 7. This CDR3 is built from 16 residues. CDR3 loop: CASSDPASGGAETQYF. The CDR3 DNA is TGTGCCAGCAGTGACCCCGCTAGCGGGGGGGCGGAGACCCAGTACTTC.

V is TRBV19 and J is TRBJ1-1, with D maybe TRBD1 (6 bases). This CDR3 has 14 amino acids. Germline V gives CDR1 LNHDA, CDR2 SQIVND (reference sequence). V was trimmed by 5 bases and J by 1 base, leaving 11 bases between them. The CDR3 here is CASSSRDKNTEAFF. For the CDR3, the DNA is TGTGCCAGTAGTTCCCGGGACAAGAACACTGAAGCTTTCTTT.

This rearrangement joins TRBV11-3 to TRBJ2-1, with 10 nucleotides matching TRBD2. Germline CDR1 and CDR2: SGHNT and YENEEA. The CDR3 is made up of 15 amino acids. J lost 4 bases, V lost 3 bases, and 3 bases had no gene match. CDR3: CASSFSGGRYNEQFF. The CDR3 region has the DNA TGTGCCAGCAGCTTTAGCGGGGGGCGGTACAATGAGCAGTTCTTC.

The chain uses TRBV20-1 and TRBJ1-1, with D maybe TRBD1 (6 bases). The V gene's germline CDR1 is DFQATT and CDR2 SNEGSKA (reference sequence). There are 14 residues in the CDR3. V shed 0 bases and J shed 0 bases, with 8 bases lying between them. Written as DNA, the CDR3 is TGCAGTGCTAGAGACAGGGGATTGAACACTGAAGCTTTCTTT. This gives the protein CSARDRGLNTEAFF.

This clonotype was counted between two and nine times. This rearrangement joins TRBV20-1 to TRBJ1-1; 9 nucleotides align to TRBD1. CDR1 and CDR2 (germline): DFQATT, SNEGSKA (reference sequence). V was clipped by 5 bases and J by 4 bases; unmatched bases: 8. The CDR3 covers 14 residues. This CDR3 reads CSASPTGGGTEAFF. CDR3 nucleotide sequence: TGCAGTGCTTCACCGACAGGGGGGGGCACTGAAGCTTTCTTT.

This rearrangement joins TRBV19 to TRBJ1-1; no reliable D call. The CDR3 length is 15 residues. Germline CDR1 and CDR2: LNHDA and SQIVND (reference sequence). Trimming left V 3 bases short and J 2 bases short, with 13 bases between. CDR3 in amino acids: CASSMPLVSNTEAFF. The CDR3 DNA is TGTGCCAGTAGTATGCCCCTGGTCAGCAACACTGAAGCTTTCTTT.

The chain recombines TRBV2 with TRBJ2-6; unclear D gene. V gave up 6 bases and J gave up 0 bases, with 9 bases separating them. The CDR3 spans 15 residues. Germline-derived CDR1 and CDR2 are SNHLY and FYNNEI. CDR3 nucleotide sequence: TGTGCCAGCAGGTTTGAGACCTCTGGGGCCAACGTCCTGACTTTC. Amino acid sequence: CASRFETSGANVLTF.

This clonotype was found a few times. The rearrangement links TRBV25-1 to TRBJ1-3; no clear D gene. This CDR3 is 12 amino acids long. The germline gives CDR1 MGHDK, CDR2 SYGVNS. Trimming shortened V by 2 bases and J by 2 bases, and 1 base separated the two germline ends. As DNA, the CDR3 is TGTGCCAGCAGTGAAACTGGAAACACCATATATTTT. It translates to CASSETGNTIYF.